These 32 T cell receptor beta chains came from one sample sequenced in a study of a mutant IDH1 vaccine in newly diagnosed glioma. Data came from immunoSEQ multiplex PCR; TCRdb stores just in-frame clones and leaves some out. The profile shows fewer than 55,000 clones, about 65% of them singletons. The antigens these receptors bind are not known. As to time point: week 47, end of study. Doses comprised 300 ug of mutant IDH1 20-mer peptide each, plus topical imiquimod. The specimen comprised peripheral blood mononuclear cells (PBMCs), sampled from a glioma patient whose treatment included an IDH1 peptide vaccine. The source of these receptors is a middle-aged man with glioma. Some clones in this sample may be carry-over from other donors' samples.

J is TRBJ2-1 and V is TRBV9; D gene ambiguous. The CDR3 contains 14 residues. The germline V gene has CDR1 SGDLS and CDR2 YYNGEE. Trimming removed 0 bases from V and 15 bases from J, with 19 bases in between. In nucleotides, the CDR3 is TGTGCCAGCAGCGTAGCCCAGAATATAGTAGGGCTGTTCTTC. Its protein is CASSVAQNIVGLFF.

The chain combines TRBV6-6 with TRBJ2-2, with D perhaps assigned TRBD1 or TRBD2 (5 bases each). This CDR3 is 16 amino acids long. CDR1 and CDR2 (germline): MNHNY, SVGAGI (reference sequence). Trimming cost V 2 bases and J 3 bases, with 13 bases left between them. The CDR3 nucleotides are TGTGCCAGCAGTTACAGGGACCCGTGGGACACCGGGGAGCTGTTTTTT. Protein sequence: CASSYRDPWDTGELFF.

The chain has TRBV9 and TRBJ1-6; a possible D gene is TRBD1 (6 bases). This CDR3 spans 14 amino acids. Per the germline V gene, CDR1 is SGDLS and CDR2 is YYNGEE. V was trimmed by 2 bases and J by 8 bases, leaving 11 bases between them. CDR3 loop: CASSVAGVDSPLHF. Written as DNA, the CDR3 is TGTGCCAGCAGCGTGGCAGGGGTGGATTCACCCCTCCACTTT.

The chain uses TRBV4-1 and TRBJ2-1; perhaps TRBD2 as D (6 bases). The CDR3 contains 13 residues. V lost 2 bases to trimming and J lost 4 bases, with 6 bases between them. Germline lookup yields CDR1 MGHRA and CDR2 YSYEKL. CDR3 DNA: TGCGCCAGCAGCCAAAGCGGGTACAATGAGCAGTTCTTC. This codes for CASSQSGYNEQFF.

This chain links TRBV18 with TRBJ2-7, with D perhaps matching TRBD1 (6 bases). The CDR3 runs 13 residues. CDR1 KGHSH and CDR2 LQKENI come from the germline V gene. Between the trimmed V and J ends, which lost 6 bases and 6 bases, there was a span of 15 bases. CDR3 protein: CASSLATGPEQYF. The CDR3 DNA is TGTGCCAGCTCGCTTGCTACAGGGCCCGAGCAGTACTTC. Using reference TRBV18 and TRBJ2-7 for the parts outside the CDR3, the full variable domain is NAGVMQNPRHLVRRRGQEARLRCSPMKGHSHVYWYRQLPEEGLKFMVYLQKENIIDESGMPKERFSAEFPKEGPSILRIQQVVRGDSAAYFCASSLATGPEQYFGPGTRLTVT.

The chain is built from TRBV7-6 and TRBJ1-1; a possible D gene is TRBD1 (5 bases). V lost 2 bases, J lost 7 bases, and 11 bases lay in between. Germline V CDR1 and CDR2: SGHVS, FNYEAQ. The CDR3 is made up of 13 amino acids. CDR3 sequence reads: CASSLSGKDEAFF. The CDR3 DNA is TGTGCCAGCAGCTTATCAGGGAAGGATGAAGCTTTCTTT.

The rearrangement joins TRBV7-2 to TRBJ2-1; D might be TRBD1 (6 bases). The CDR3 extends over 16 amino acids. The V end lost 4 bases, the J end lost 0 bases, and 13 bases lay between the germline ends. Germline V CDR1 and CDR2: SGHTA, FQGNSA. CDR3 protein: CASSSLQGSSYNEQFF. The CDR3 DNA sequence: TGTGCCAGCAGCTCGCTACAGGGATCCTCCTACAATGAGCAGTTCTTC.

The chain uses TRBV5-1 and TRBJ2-3; D is unresolved. The CDR3 length is 16 residues. V lost 4 bases, J lost 0 bases, and 15 bases lay in between. Germline loops: CDR1 SGHRS, CDR2 YFSETQ. CDR3 residues: CASSLNAVDSTDTQYF. The CDR3 bases are TGCGCCAGCAGCCTCAACGCCGTGGATAGCACAGATACGCAGTATTTT.

The chain recombines TRBV5-6 with TRBJ2-3, with a tentative D call TRBD1 (6 bases). The CDR3 sequence is 15 residues long. Per the germline V gene, CDR1 is SGHDT and CDR2 is YYEEEE. V lost 4 bases, J lost 2 bases, and 14 bases lay in between. CDR3 DNA: TGTGCCAGCAGCACCCAGACAGGCTTCACAGATACGCAGTATTTT. It is translated as CASSTQTGFTDTQYF.

The gene calls are TRBV9 and TRBJ1-6; 8 nucleotides align to TRBD1. Germline V gene data show CDR1 as SGDLS and CDR2 as YYNGEE. The trim removed 3 bases at V and 6 bases at J, leaving 2 bases unmatched. This CDR3 spans 14 amino acids. The CDR3 reads CASSADRANSPLHF. The CDR3 DNA sequence: TGTGCCAGCAGCGCGGACAGGGCTAATTCACCCCTCCACTTT.

This clone came up a few times. CDR3 sequence reads: CAISEGQGNIQYF. CDR3 DNA sequence: TGTGCCATCAGTGAGGGACAGGGAAACATTCAGTACTTC. The V and J genes are TRBV10-3 and TRBJ2-4; 8 bases are a match to TRBD1. CDR3 size: 13 residues. V trimming: 2 bases; J trimming: 6 bases; junction bases outside the gene matches: 0. From germline, CDR1 is ENHRY and CDR2 SYGVKD.

The rearrangement links TRBV6-5 to TRBJ2-7; 8 bases line up with TRBD2. V shed 6 bases and J 6 bases; nucleotides not matched to a gene: 13. The CDR3 extends over 15 amino acids. Germline V lookup: CDR1 MNHEY, CDR2 SVGAGI. The CDR3 DNA sequence: TGTGCCAGCAGCCCGCGTCGGACTAGCTCTCGCGAGCAGTACTTC. It specifies CASSPRRTSSREQYF.

J is TRBJ1-5 and V is TRBV7-8; D perhaps matches TRBD1 (5 bases). Germline lookup yields CDR1 SGHVS and CDR2 FQNEAQ. The V end was cut by 1 base, the J end by 6 bases, with 10 bases between. There are 14 residues in the CDR3. CDR3 DNA: TGTGCCAGCAGCTTAGGCAGGGCAGGTCAGCCCCAGCATTTT. Protein: CASSLGRAGQPQHF.

This clone was detected only a few times. This chain uses TRBV2 with TRBJ2-7, with TRBD2 identical over 8 bases. The germline CDR1 and CDR2 sequences are SNHLY and FYNNEI. V lost 4 bases and J lost 1; bases outside the gene matches: 3. The CDR3 extends over 14 amino acids. CDR3 in amino acids: CASSVGGRSYEQYF. The CDR3, as DNA: TGTGCCAGCAGTGTGGGCGGGAGGTCCTACGAGCAGTACTTC.

This chain's CDR3 is CASSQSKRDPGKKKLFF. The CDR3 DNA follows: TGCGCCAGCAGTCAATCGAAACGTGACCCCGGTAAGAAAAAACTGTTTTTT. The V call is TRBV23-1, the J call TRBJ1-4, with D unresolved. TRBV23-1 counts as an open reading frame of uncertain function. The CDR3 is 17 amino acids. The V and J ends lost 0 bases and 9 bases respectively, with 20 bases between them.

V and J are TRBV15 and TRBJ1-1; D is unresolved. The germline V and J ends were trimmed by 0 bases and 3 bases, with 5 bases remaining between them. This CDR3 comprises 13 residues. From germline, CDR1 is LNHNV and CDR2 YYDKDF (reference sequence). The CDR3 is CATSREEYTEAFF. CDR3 sequence (DNA): TGTGCCACCAGCAGAGAAGAATACACTGAAGCTTTCTTT.

This clone was recorded a few times. CDR3 in amino acids: CASSWPNEKLFF. CDR3 sequence (DNA): TGCGCCAGCAGCTGGCCGAATGAAAAACTGTTTTTT. The genes are TRBV5-1 and TRBJ1-4; D uncertain. V shed 3 bases and J shed 5 bases, with 5 bases lying between them. The CDR3 runs to 12 residues. Germline CDR1 and CDR2: SGHRS and YFSETQ.

This clone was detected only a few times. The chain links TRBV29-1 to TRBJ1-4; no clear D gene. The V gene lost 4 bases and the J gene lost 4 bases, with 10 bases spanning the gap. The CDR3 length is 13 residues. Germline V lookup: CDR1 SQVTM, CDR2 ANQGSEA. The CDR3 DNA is TGCAGCGTTGGTGGGCAGGTTAATGAAAAACTGTTTTTT. Amino acid sequence: CSVGGQVNEKLFF.

This rearrangement joins TRBV6-5 to TRBJ2-3; 7 bases fit TRBD1. The CDR3 has 13 amino acids. Germline loops: CDR1 MNHEY, CDR2 SVGAGI. Trimming removed 2 bases from V and 11 bases from J; junction bases left unmatched: 7. CDR3 region: CASSYDGTEGQYF. In DNA form, the CDR3 reads TGTGCCAGCAGTTACGACGGGACAGAGGGGCAGTATTTT.

This clone was picked up a small number of times. CDR3 protein: CASSGLDGNQPQHF. The CDR3 DNA reads as TGTGCCAGCAGTGGCCTCGACGGCAATCAGCCCCAGCATTTT. J is TRBJ1-5 and V is TRBV2; unclear D gene. The CDR3 runs 14 residues. Trimming cost V 4 bases and J 2 bases, with 9 bases left between them. Germline assignment: CDR1 SNHLY and CDR2 FYNNEI.

As for this clone: A read error may produce the germline difference seen at one junction end. This chain connects TRBV5-1 to TRBJ2-1; no clear D gene. From germline, CDR1 is SGHRS and CDR2 YFSETQ. This CDR3 region has 15 residues. The CDR3 is CASSLAMGQANGQFF. The CDR3, as DNA: TGCGCCAGCAGCTTGGCCATGGGCCAGGCAAATGGGCAGTTCTTC. The whole variable domain, filled in from reference TRBV5-1 and TRBJ2-1, reads KAGVTQTPRYLIKTRGQQVTLSCSPISGHRSVSWYQQTPGQGLQFLFEYFSETQRNKGNFPGRFSGRQFSNSRSEMNVSTLELGDSALYLCASSLAMGQANGQFFGPGTRLTVL.

This chain uses TRBV5-1 with TRBJ2-5, with D perhaps TRBD2 (6 bases). V was trimmed by 2 bases and J by 0 bases, leaving 8 bases between them. Germline loops: CDR1 SGHRS, CDR2 YFSETQ. CDR3 length: 14 amino acids. CDR3 in amino acids: CASSFLADQETQYF. CDR3 bases: TGCGCCAGCAGCTTTTTAGCGGACCAAGAGACCCAGTACTTC. Full variable domain (remainder filled in from reference TRBV5-1 and TRBJ2-5): KAGVTQTPRYLIKTRGQQVTLSCSPISGHRSVSWYQQTPGQGLQFLFEYFSETQRNKGNFPGRFSGRQFSNSRSEMNVSTLELGDSALYLCASSFLADQETQYFGPGTRLLVL.

The genes are TRBV5-1 and TRBJ1-1; no clear D. The CDR3 runs to 14 residues. Trimming took off 0 bases at V and 1 base at J, with 7 bases between the two ends. CDR1 and CDR2 (germline): SGHRS, YFSETQ. The CDR3 loop is CASSLGHSNTEAFF. CDR3 bases: TGCGCCAGCAGCTTGGGACATTCGAACACTGAAGCTTTCTTT.

The chain has TRBV5-1 and TRBJ2-2; 11 bases are a match to TRBD2. This CDR3 contains 16 residues. Germline V gene sequence: CDR1 SGHRS, CDR2 YFSETQ. V lost 0 bases to trimming and J lost 6 bases; unmatched junction nucleotides: 4. CDR3 coding DNA: TGCGCCAGCAGCTTGGTAGCGGGGGGGCCCCCCGGGGAGCTGTTTTTT. Encoded protein: CASSLVAGGPPGELFF.

The rearrangement uses TRBV6-1 and TRBJ2-6; D ambiguous. Germline V gives CDR1 MNHNS, CDR2 SASEGT. The V and J ends lost 1 base and 2 bases respectively, with 6 bases between them. The CDR3 has 15 amino acids. The CDR3 loop is CASSEVGAGANVLTF. The CDR3 nucleotides are TGTGCCAGCAGTGAAGTAGGCGCTGGGGCCAACGTCCTGACTTTC.

The CDR3 region has the DNA TGTGCCAGCAGCCAAGAGGAGTCCGGGGAGCTGTTTTTT. Translating it yields CASSQEESGELFF. The rearrangement joins TRBV4-2 to TRBJ2-2; D gene ambiguous. CDR1 and CDR2 from the germline V gene are LGHNA and YNFKEQ. This CDR3 contains 13 residues. V lost 0 bases and J lost 6, with 5 bases in between.

The sample holds a few counts of this clone. The V and J genes are TRBV29-1 and TRBJ1-2; D call uncertain. Germline V gene data show CDR1 as SQVTM and CDR2 as ANQGSEA. V lost 1 base, J lost 4 bases, and 7 bases lay in between. The CDR3 is made up of 12 amino acids. The CDR3 DNA reads as TGCAGCGTTGAAGGGACGTCCTATGGCTACACCTTC. The encoded protein is CSVEGTSYGYTF.

The CDR3: CSVEDRDRGLIGELFF. The CDR3 DNA reads as TGCAGCGTTGAAGATCGGGACAGGGGGCTGATCGGGGAGCTGTTTTTT. The V call is TRBV29-1, the J call TRBJ2-2; 12 positions agree with TRBD1. CDR1 SQVTM and CDR2 ANQGSEA come from the germline V gene. CDR3 length: 16 residues. Trimming took 0 bases from V and 7 from J; bases not matched to a gene: 6.

This clone was seen only a few times. V and J are TRBV2 and TRBJ2-3, with D tentatively TRBD2 (5 bases). V was cut by 5 bases and J by 3 bases, with 27 bases left in between. The CDR3 is 19 amino acids. From germline, CDR1 is SNHLY and CDR2 FYNNEI. CDR3 amino acids: CASSIPAWRSGRQTDTQYF. Written as DNA, the CDR3 is TGTGCCAGCAGTATACCTGCATGGCGGAGCGGAAGGCAGACAGATACGCAGTATTTT. Full variable domain (remainder filled in from reference TRBV2 and TRBJ2-3): EPEVTQTPSHQVTQMGQEVILRCVPISNHLYFYWYRQILGQKVEFLVSFYNNEISEKSEIFDDQFSVERPDGSNFTLKIRSTKLEDSAMYFCASSIPAWRSGRQTDTQYFGPGTRLTVL.

Only a few counts were recorded for this clone. J is TRBJ2-4 and V is TRBV9, with D unresolved. Trimming left V 5 bases short and J 2 bases short, with 11 bases between. The CDR3 totals 14 residues. Germline CDR1 SGDLS, CDR2 YYNGEE. DNA of the CDR3: TGTGCCAGCAGTGGCTCCGTGTCCAAAAACATTCAGTACTTC. Translated, it gives CASSGSVSKNIQYF.

In this sample, this clone turned up a few times. The chain carries TRBV7-9 and TRBJ1-5; unclear D gene. Germline CDR1 reads SEHNR; CDR2 reads FQNEAQ (reference sequence). V lost 3 bases and J lost 7, with 7 bases in between. The CDR3 contains 12 residues. The CDR3 reads CASSFIDQPQHF. The CDR3 DNA follows: TGTGCCAGCAGCTTCATCGACCAGCCCCAGCATTTT.

The chain is built from TRBV5-1 and TRBJ1-4; TRBD1 might be the D (6 bases). Trimming cost V 6 bases and J 8 bases, with 17 bases left between them. There are 14 residues in the CDR3. Germline V gene data show CDR1 as SGHRS and CDR2 as YFSETQ. This CDR3 is CASTRGAGYEKLFF. In DNA, the CDR3 is TGCGCCAGCACCCGGGGGGCAGGGTACGAAAAACTGTTTTTT.